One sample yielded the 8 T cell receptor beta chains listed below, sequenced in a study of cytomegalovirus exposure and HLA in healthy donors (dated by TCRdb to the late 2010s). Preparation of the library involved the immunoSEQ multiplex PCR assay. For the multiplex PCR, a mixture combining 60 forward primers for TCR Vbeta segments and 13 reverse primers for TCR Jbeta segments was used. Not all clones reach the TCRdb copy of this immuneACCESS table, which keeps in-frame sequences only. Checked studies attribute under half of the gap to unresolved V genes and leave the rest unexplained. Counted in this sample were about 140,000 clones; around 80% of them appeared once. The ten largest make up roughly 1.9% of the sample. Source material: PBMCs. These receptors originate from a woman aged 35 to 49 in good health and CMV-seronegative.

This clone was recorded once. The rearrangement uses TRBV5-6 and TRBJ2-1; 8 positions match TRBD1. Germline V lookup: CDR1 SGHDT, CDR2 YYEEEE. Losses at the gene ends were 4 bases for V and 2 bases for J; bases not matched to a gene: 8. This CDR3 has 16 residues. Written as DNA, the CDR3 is TGTGCCAGCAGCCAAAAGGCAGGGGGCACCTACAATGAGCAGTTCTTC. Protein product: CASSQKAGGTYNEQFF.

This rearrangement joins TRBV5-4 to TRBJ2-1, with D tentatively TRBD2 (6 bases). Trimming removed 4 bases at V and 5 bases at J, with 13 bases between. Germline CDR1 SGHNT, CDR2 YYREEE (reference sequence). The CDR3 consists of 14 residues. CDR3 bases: TGTGCCAGCAGCCATGCACTAGCAGACAATGAGCAGTTCTTC. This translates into CASSHALADNEQFF.

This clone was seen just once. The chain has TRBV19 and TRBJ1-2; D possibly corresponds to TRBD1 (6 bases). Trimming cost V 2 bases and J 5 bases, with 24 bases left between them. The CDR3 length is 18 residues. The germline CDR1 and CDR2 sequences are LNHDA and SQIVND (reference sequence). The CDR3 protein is CASSIRALGTGRRYGYTF. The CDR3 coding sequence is TGTGCCAGTAGTATAAGGGCTCTCGGTACAGGGCGGAGATATGGCTACACCTTC.

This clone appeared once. The CDR3 DNA reads as TGTGCCAGCAGCGCCCCATCGAGCACTGAAGCTTTCTTT. Translated: CASSAPSSTEAFF. The chain has TRBV9 and TRBJ1-1, with D unclear. CDR3 length: 13 amino acids. With 3 bases removed from V and 4 bases from J, the gap between germline ends came to 10 bases. Germline V lookup: CDR1 SGDLS, CDR2 YYNGEE.

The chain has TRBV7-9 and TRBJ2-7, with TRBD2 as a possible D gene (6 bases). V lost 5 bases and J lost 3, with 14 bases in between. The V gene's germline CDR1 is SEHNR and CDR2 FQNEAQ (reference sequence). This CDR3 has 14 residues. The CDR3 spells CASSPAGQHYEQYF. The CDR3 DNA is TGTGCCAGCAGCCCCGCGGGGCAGCACTACGAGCAGTACTTC.

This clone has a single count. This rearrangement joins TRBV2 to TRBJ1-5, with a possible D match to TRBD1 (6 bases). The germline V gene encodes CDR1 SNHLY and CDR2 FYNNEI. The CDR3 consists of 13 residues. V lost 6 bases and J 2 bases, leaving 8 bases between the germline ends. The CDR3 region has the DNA TGTGCCAGCAGGGCAGGGGGCAATCAGCCCCAGCATTTT. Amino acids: CASRAGGNQPQHF. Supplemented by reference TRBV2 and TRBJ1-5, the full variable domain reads EPEVTQTPSHQVTQMGQEVILRCVPISNHLYFYWYRQILGQKVEFLVSFYNNEISEKSEIFDDQFSVERPDGSNFTLKIRSTKLEDSAMYFCASRAGGNQPQHFGDGTRLSIL.

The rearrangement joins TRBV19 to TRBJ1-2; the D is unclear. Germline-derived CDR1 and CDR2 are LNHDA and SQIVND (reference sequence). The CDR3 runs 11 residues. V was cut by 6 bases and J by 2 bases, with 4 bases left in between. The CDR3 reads CASRENYGYTF. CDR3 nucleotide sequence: TGTGCCAGTAGGGAGAACTATGGCTACACCTTC.

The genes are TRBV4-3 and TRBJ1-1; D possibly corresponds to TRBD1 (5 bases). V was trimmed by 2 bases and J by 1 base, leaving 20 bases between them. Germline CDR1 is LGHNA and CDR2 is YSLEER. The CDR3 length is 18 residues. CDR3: CASSQLPTASTSNTEAFF. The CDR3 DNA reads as TGCGCCAGCAGCCAACTTCCGACAGCTTCAACCTCGAACACTGAAGCTTTCTTT.